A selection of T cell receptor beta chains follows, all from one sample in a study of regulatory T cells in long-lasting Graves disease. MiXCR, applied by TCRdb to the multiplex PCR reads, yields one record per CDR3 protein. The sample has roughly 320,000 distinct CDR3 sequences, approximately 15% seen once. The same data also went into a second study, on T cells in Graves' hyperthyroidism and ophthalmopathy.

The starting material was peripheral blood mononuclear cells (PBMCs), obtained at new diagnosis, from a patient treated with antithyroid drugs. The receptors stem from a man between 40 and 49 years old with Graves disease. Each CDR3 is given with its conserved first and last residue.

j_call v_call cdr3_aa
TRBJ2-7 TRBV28 CASYGQGFRGYEQYF
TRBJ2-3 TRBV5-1 CASSSQRGGQDTQYF
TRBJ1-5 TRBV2 CASSEALGGSQPQHF
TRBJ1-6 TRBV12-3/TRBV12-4 CASSSNRENSPLHF
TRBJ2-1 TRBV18 CASSPPGLAGPNEQFF
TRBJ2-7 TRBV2 CASSEGDITYEQYF
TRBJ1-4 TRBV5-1 CASSRTPQGGTNEKLFF
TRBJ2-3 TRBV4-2 CASSQGSGTSTDTQYF
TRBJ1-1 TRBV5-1 CASSPWVNTEAFF
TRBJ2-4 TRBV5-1 CASSLVVPSGKNIQYF
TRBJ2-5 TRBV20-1 CSARLANKETQYF
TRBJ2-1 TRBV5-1 CASSSQAGSGSYNEQFF
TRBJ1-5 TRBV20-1 CSAAGQGDQPQHF
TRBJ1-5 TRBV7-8 CASSLGQLHQPQHF
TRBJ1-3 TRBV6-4 CASFGRTGNTIYF
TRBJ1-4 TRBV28 CASSLVVVSNEKLFF
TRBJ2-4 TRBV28 CASRKTADIQYF
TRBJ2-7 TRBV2 CASGEHPLSYEQYF
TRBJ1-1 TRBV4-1 CASSRRPGGERAFF
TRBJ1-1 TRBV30 CAWGLGGGLSNTEAFF
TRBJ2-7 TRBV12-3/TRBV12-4 CASSLHRGGYEQYF
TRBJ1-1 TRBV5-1 CASSLDRGETEAFF
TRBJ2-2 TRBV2 CASSDENTGELFF
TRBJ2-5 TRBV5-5 CASSLGLEDGTQYF
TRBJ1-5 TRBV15 CATSNDRDQPQHF
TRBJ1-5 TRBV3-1 CASSQGEGNQPQHF
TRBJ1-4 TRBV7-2 CASSPRTGPTTNEKLFF
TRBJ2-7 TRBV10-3 CAIGDPGTASSYEQYF
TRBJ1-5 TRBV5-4 CASSLDPGLNQPQHF
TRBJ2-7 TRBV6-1 CASEAGYEQYF
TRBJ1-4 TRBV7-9 CASSLGGYGEKLFF
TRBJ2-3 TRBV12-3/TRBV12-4 CASSSWDREADTQYF
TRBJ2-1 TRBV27 CASTIRLAGGQDNEQFF
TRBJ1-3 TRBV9 CASSFGGTGNTIYF
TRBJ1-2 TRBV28 CASWVTGQGDGYTF
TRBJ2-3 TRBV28 CASSFLGTGTDTQYF
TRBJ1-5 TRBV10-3 CAISEAGGTPSPQHF
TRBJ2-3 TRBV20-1 CSAGRQGADTQYF
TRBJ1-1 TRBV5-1 CASSSMGRTYAFF
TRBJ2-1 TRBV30 CAWIIRDRGFF
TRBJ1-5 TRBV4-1 CASSQDSRSSNQPQHF
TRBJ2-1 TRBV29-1 CSAVDRASYNEQFF
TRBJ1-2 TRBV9 CASSTLKGGRGSYYTF
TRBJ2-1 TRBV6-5 CASSYRGGPPYNEQFF
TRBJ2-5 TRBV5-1 CASSFLTGPETQYF
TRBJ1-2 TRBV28 CASSGTGGNYGYTF
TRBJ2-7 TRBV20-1 CSARDPSGAGEQYF
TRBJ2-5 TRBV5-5 CASSFEWTGWETQYF
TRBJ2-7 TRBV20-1 CSASRGRVYEQYF
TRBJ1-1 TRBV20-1 CSARVGPEAFF
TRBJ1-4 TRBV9 CASSVATGGNEKLFF
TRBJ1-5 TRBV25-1 CASSESGRSSNQPQHF
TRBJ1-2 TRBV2 CASSASRALGGYGYTF
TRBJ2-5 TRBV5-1 CASSSGQAEETQYF
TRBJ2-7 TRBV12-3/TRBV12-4 CASSSSDGYYEQYF
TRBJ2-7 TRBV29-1 CSVAEAYEQYF
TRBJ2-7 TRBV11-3 CASNRDRSYEQYF
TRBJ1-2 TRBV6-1 CASRPSDRLNYGYTF
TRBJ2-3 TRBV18 CASSPLSSTDTQYF